A selection of T cell receptor beta chains follows, all from one sample in a study of blood T cell repertoires in COVID-19. Method: immunoSEQ multiplex PCR; TCRdb's copy keeps in-frame clones and lacks some. The sample shows 490,000 or so clones, less than 90% of them seen only once. The specimen was PBMCs or T cells enriched from blood (not recorded which). These receptors all stem from a woman aged 55-70 years who had recovered from COVID-19. Each CDR3 is given with its conserved first and last residue. D genes are given only for firm matches. The size of a clone is reported for some rows only, either as once, few or many, or as a class for expanded clones.

d_call	clone_size	v_call	j_call	cdr3_aa	cdr3_nt
.	once	TRBV7-9	TRBJ1-2	CASSLLGGGYTF	TGTGCCAGCAGCTTACTGGGGGGTGGCTACACCTTC
TRBD1	.	TRBV29-1	TRBJ2-3	CSARQGTDTQYF	TGCAGCGCACGACAGGGGACAGATACGCAGTATTTT
.	.	TRBV4-1	TRBJ1-2	CASSQDMGLARGYTF	TGCGCCAGCAGCCAAGATATGGGACTGGCGCGTGGCTACACCTTC
.	.	TRBV6-1	TRBJ1-3	CASSEGVIGNTIYF	TGTGCCAGCAGTGAAGGAGTAATCGGAAACACCATATATTTT
.	.	TRBV5-4	TRBJ2-4	CASSLKGVAKNIQYF	TGTGCCAGCAGCTTGAAGGGGGTAGCCAAAAACATTCAGTACTTC
.	.	TRBV2	TRBJ1-2	CASRPRVHDYGYTF	TGTGCCAGCAGGCCCAGGGTTCACGACTATGGCTACACCTTC
TRBD1	.	TRBV14	TRBJ2-1	CASSPRVGDRGYNEQFF	TGTGCCAGCAGCCCCCGAGTCGGGGACAGGGGCTACAATGAGCAGTTCTTC
.	.	TRBV15	TRBJ1-5	CATSRDLGARDQPQHF	TGTGCCACCAGCAGAGATCTGGGGGCTCGGGATCAGCCCCAGCATTTT
.	.	TRBV4-1	TRBJ1-6	CASSQVAGAFPSNSPLHF	TGCGCCAGCAGCCAAGTTGCGGGCGCGTTCCCTTCAAATTCACCCCTCCACTTT
.	.	TRBV7-2	TRBJ1-5	CASSLAQGFNQPQHF	TGTGCCAGCAGCTTAGCACAGGGATTCAATCAGCCCCAGCATTTT
TRBD1	.	TRBV2	TRBJ1-2	CAILLGQGRYGYTF	TGTGCCATCCTACTCGGACAGGGACGCTATGGCTACACCTTC
.	once	TRBV7-8	TRBJ2-3	CASSLISRGDTQYF	TGTGCCAGCAGCCTTATCTCCCGCGGGGATACGCAGTATTTT
TRBD1	.	TRBV5-1	TRBJ2-1	CASSLTRQGFPRAEGQFF	TGCGCCAGCAGCTTGACGAGACAGGGTTTCCCCCGGGCCGAAGGGCAGTTCTTC
TRBD1	once	TRBV27	TRBJ1-5	CASRDQGANQPQHF	TGTGCCAGCAGGGATCAGGGGGCTAATCAGCCCCAGCATTTT
.	.	TRBV5-1	TRBJ1-5	CASSGGDNQPQHF	TGCGCCAGCAGCGGGGGGGACAATCAGCCCCAGCATTTT
.	.	TRBV11-2	TRBJ2-1	CASINRVRYYNEQFF	TGTGCCAGCATTAACAGGGTACGGTACTACAATGAGCAGTTCTTC
TRBD1	.	TRBV27	TRBJ2-1	CASSRTGTGLNEQFF	TGTGCCAGCAGTCGCACCGGGACAGGGTTGAATGAGCAGTTCTTC
.	.	TRBV11-2	TRBJ2-5	CASSRRGGLETQYF	TGTGCCAGCAGCCGTCGGGGAGGCCTGGAGACCCAGTACTTC
TRBD1	.	TRBV5-1	TRBJ2-1	CASSPRPTGGLDEQFF	TGCGCCAGCAGCCCACGACCGACAGGGGGCCTAGATGAGCAGTTCTTC
TRBD1	.	TRBV2	TRBJ1-2	CASSYTTGGAVYGYTF	TGTGCCAGCAGTTACACCACAGGGGGCGCGGTCTATGGCTACACCTTC
TRBD1	.	TRBV24-1	TRBJ1-2	CATSDPRTGGLYGYTF	TGTGCCACCAGTGATCCCAGGACAGGGGGCCTCTATGGCTACACCTTC
TRBD1	.	TRBV13	TRBJ1-1	CASSSGGWRTEAFF	TGTGCCAGCAGCTCAGGGGGCTGGAGGACTGAAGCTTTCTTT
TRBD1	.	TRBV19	TRBJ1-2	CASSIKLRQGSGSRDCGYTF	TGTGCCAGTAGTATAAAGCTCCGACAGGGGTCGGGTTCGAGGGACTGTGGCTACACCTTC
TRBD2	.	TRBV5-1	TRBJ2-2	CASSFPGGNTGELFF	TGCGCCAGCAGCTTCCCGGGGGGAAACACCGGGGAGCTGTTTTTT
.	.	TRBV5-8	TRBJ1-5	CASSLDAGNQPQHF	TGTGCCAGCAGCTTAGATGCGGGAAATCAGCCCCAGCATTTT
.	.	TRBV18	TRBJ1-6	CASSPEQPFNSPLHF	TGTGCCAGCTCACCAGAACAGCCTTTTAATTCACCCCTCCACTTT
TRBD1	.	TRBV3-1/TRBV3-2	TRBJ1-6	CASSHDAAGGSPLHF	TGTGCCAGCAGCCACGATGCGGCAGGGGGTTCACCCCTCCACTTT
.	few	TRBV4-1	TRBJ2-5	CASSQWARETQYF	TGCGCCAGCAGCCAATGGGCCCGTGAGACCCAGTACTTC
.	.	TRBV25-1	TRBJ2-1	CASTRGTERNEQFF	TGTGCCAGCACCCGCGGGACGGAAAGAAATGAGCAGTTCTTC
.	.	TRBV18	TRBJ1-2	CASSPGGTDYGYTF	TGTGCCAGCTCACCAGGTGGCACAGACTATGGCTACACCTTC
.	.	TRBV19	TRBJ2-2	CASPGETGELFF	TGTGCCAGTCCAGGGGAAACCGGGGAGCTGTTTTTT
TRBD1	.	TRBV27	TRBJ1-1	CASSWGTGGTEAFF	TGTGCCAGCAGTTGGGGGACAGGAGGCACTGAAGCTTTCTTT
.	.	TRBV7-6	TRBJ1-2	CASSQGLATNYGYTF	TGTGCCAGCAGTCAGGGACTAGCGACTAACTATGGCTACACCTTC
.	.	TRBV18	TRBJ1-2	CASSKLDGNYGYTF	TGTGCCAGCTCAAAACTCGACGGGAACTATGGCTACACCTTC
TRBD1	once	TRBV24-1	TRBJ1-2	CATSDPWDSGYGYTF	TGTGCCACCAGTGACCCTTGGGACAGCGGATATGGCTACACCTTC
TRBD1	.	TRBV2	TRBJ2-1	CASTRGPAYNEQFF	TGTGCCAGCACTAGGGGGCCGGCCTACAATGAGCAGTTCTTC
.	.	TRBV7-9	TRBJ1-2	CASSPNGYTF	TGTGCCAGCAGCCCAAATGGCTACACCTTC
.	once	TRBV30	TRBJ2-3	CAWSTSLSTDTQYF	TGTGCCTGGAGTACTAGCTTGAGCACAGATACGCAGTATTTT
TRBD2	.	TRBV13	TRBJ2-3	CASSQHIGTSGRDTQYF	TGTGCCAGCAGCCAACACATTGGGACTAGCGGTAGGGATACGCAGTATTTT
TRBD1	.	TRBV5-4	TRBJ1-1	CASTRPTGEKAFF	TGTGCCAGCACCCGTCCCACAGGGGAGAAAGCTTTCTTT
.	.	TRBV12-5	TRBJ2-1	CASGPGSSSSSYNEQFF	TGTGCTAGTGGTCCCGGGAGTAGCTCAAGCTCCTACAATGAGCAGTTCTTC
TRBD2	.	TRBV7-6	TRBJ2-3	CASSQTGGGPDTQYF	TGTGCCAGCAGCCAAACGGGGGGAGGACCAGATACGCAGTATTTT
.	.	TRBV2	TRBJ1-5	CASRTEVNQPQHF	TGTGCCAGCAGGACAGAAGTAAATCAGCCCCAGCATTTT
.	once	TRBV9	TRBJ1-1	CASSGRQADNTEAFF	TGTGCCAGCAGCGGGAGACAGGCAGACAACACTGAAGCTTTCTTT
.	once	TRBV5-1	TRBJ1-6	CASSSQGINSPLHF	TGCGCCAGCAGCTCACAGGGCATCAATTCACCCCTCCACTTT
.	once	TRBV28	TRBJ1-5	CASKQGSVGPQHF	TGTGCCAGCAAACAGGGATCCGTGGGGCCCCAGCATTTT
TRBD1	.	TRBV11-2	TRBJ1-2	CASSPGTELYGYTF	TGTGCCAGCAGCCCCGGGACAGAACTCTATGGCTACACCTTC
.	.	TRBV4-1	TRBJ2-2	CASSQVSGGAGELFF	TGCGCCAGCAGCCAAGTCTCCGGAGGCGCCGGGGAGCTGTTTTTT
.	.	TRBV20-1	TRBJ2-3	CSASTRTDTQYF	TGCAGTGCTAGTACTAGGACAGATACGCAGTATTTT
TRBD2	.	TRBV2	TRBJ2-5	CAYKAGSGGVVETQYF	TGTGCCTATAAAGCAGGGTCGGGAGGTGTGGTGGAGACCCAGTACTTC
TRBD1	.	TRBV12-5	TRBJ1-5	CASGFAGLGGGNQPQHF	TGTGCTAGTGGTTTTGCCGGGTTAGGGGGCGGCAATCAGCCCCAGCATTTT
.	.	TRBV2	TRBJ1-5	CASSRTRDRFNQPQHF	TGTGCCAGCAGCCGCACCCGAGACAGGTTTAATCAGCCCCAGCATTTT
TRBD1	once	TRBV10-3	TRBJ1-3	CAISERTGGNGNTIYF	TGTGCCATCAGTGAGCGGACAGGGGGCAACGGAAACACCATATATTTT
.	.	TRBV24-1	TRBJ1-4	CATSDFEGPNEKLFF	TGTGCCACCAGTGATTTCGAGGGTCCTAATGAAAAACTGTTTTTT